These 14 T cell receptor beta chains share one sample of origin, sequenced in a study of cytomegalovirus exposure and HLA in healthy donors. With 60 Vbeta and 13 Jbeta primers, the PCR was carried out. Using immunoSEQ multiplex PCR, the repertoire was profiled, and TCRdb retains in-frame clones only, with some absent. The sample includes 100,000 to 150,000 clones, 17% seen only once; the top ten take less than 3.5%. What was sequenced was PBMCs. These receptors all come from a female donor in good health and CMV-seropositive.

This clone was counted only a few times. The J gene is TRBJ2-7, the V gene TRBV10-3; 9 bases map to TRBD1. V lost 6 bases and J lost 0; bases outside the gene matches: 3. This CDR3 comprises 14 residues. CDR1 ENHRY and CDR2 SYGVKD come from the germline V gene. CDR3 loop: CAISRDRDSYEQYF. The CDR3 nucleotides are TGTGCCATCAGCCGGGACAGGGACTCCTACGAGCAGTACTTC.

The V call is TRBV28, the J call TRBJ1-2; 7 positions match TRBD1. Looked up from germline, CDR1 is MDHEN and CDR2 is SYDVKM. This CDR3 is 13 amino acids long. The J segment lost 5 bases and the V segment lost 6 bases, leaving 6 bases of the junction unmatched. The CDR3 protein is CASSRDRVYGYTF. DNA for the CDR3: TGTGCCAGCAGCCGAGACAGGGTATATGGCTACACCTTC.

This clone was picked up a small number of times. CDR3 sequence: CATEQNYEQYF. The DNA of the CDR3 is TGTGCCACCGAACAAAACTACGAGCAGTACTTC. The chain employs TRBV6-5 and TRBJ2-7; D is ambiguous. The germline gives CDR1 MNHEY, CDR2 SVGAGI. Trimming stripped 10 bases from V and 3 bases from J, with 10 bases between. The CDR3 spans 11 residues.

This clone came up a few times. The chain links TRBV5-6 to TRBJ1-1; TRBD1 is a possible D gene (5 bases). V lost 1 base and J lost 4, with 8 bases in between. This CDR3 is 13 amino acids long. Per the germline V gene, CDR1 is SGHDT and CDR2 is YYEEEE. This CDR3 is CASSLPRGTEAFF. The CDR3 DNA reads as TGTGCCAGCAGCTTGCCTAGGGGCACTGAAGCTTTCTTT. Looking up the rest from reference TRBV5-6 and TRBJ1-1 gives the full variable domain: DAGVTQSPTHLIKTRGQQVTLRCSPKSGHDTVSWYQQALGQGPQFIFQYYEEEERQRGNFPDRFSGHQFPNYSSELNVNALLLGDSALYLCASSLPRGTEAFFGQGTRLTVV.

The chain couples TRBV18 to TRBJ2-3, with 8 bases identical to TRBD2. This CDR3 is built from 16 residues. The V gene end was trimmed by 2 bases and the J gene end by 4 bases; junction bases not matched to a gene: 8. In germline, CDR1 is KGHSH, CDR2 LQKENI. CDR3 residues: CASSPYSGEFPDTQYF. CDR3 in DNA: TGTGCCAGCTCACCATATAGCGGGGAATTTCCAGATACGCAGTATTTT.

This clone was observed a few times. The chain couples TRBV5-4 to TRBJ2-5; TRBD1 aligns across 7 bases. V was clipped by 5 bases and J by 3 bases; unmatched bases: 4. Germline CDR1 and CDR2: SGHNT and YYREEE (reference sequence). The CDR3 runs 13 residues. CDR3 sequence (DNA): TGTGCCAGCAGTACAGGGGAAAAAGAGACCCAGTACTTC. Its protein is CASSTGEKETQYF.

This clone was detected only a few times. The chain is built from TRBV10-3 and TRBJ1-2; D is uncertain. The CDR3 has 11 amino acids. Trimming left V 4 bases short and J 7 bases short, with 7 bases between. Looked up from germline, CDR1 is ENHRY and CDR2 is SYGVKD. The CDR3 nucleotides are TGTGCCATCAGTGCTTCAGTTGGCTACACCTTC. Translated: CAISASVGYTF.

The V gene is TRBV5-6, the J gene TRBJ1-2; 8 nucleotides align to TRBD1. The CDR3 is 17 residues long. Germline assignment: CDR1 SGHDT and CDR2 YYEEEE. Germline trimming cut 0 bases from V and 0 bases from J; bases unmatched to any gene: 7. CDR3 sequence reads: CASSLVWDRSTNYGYTF. CDR3 nucleotides: TGTGCCAGCAGCTTGGTTTGGGACAGGTCAACTAACTATGGCTACACCTTC.

The rearrangement links TRBV4-2 to TRBJ2-7; 10 bases are a match to TRBD2. From germline, CDR1 is LGHNA and CDR2 YNFKEQ. CDR3 length: 18 residues. V shed 0 bases and J 2 bases; nucleotides not matched to a gene: 10. In nucleotides, the CDR3 is TGTGCCAGCAGCCAAGATGGAGGGGCTAGCGGGAGACCCTACGAGCAGTACTTC. Translation: CASSQDGGASGRPYEQYF.

A few counts support this clone. This chain uses TRBV4-1 with TRBJ2-1; D is perhaps TRBD2 (6 bases). CDR3 length: 17 amino acids. CDR1 is MGHRA, CDR2 YSYEKL, per germline. Trimming cost V 3 bases and J 4 bases, with 19 bases left between them. The CDR3 DNA reads TGCGCCAGCAGCCAGGCCCTTTTGGGACTGGGATACAATGAGCAGTTCTTC. Its translation: CASSQALLGLGYNEQFF.

There are a few counts of this clone. The rearrangement uses TRBV29-1 and TRBJ2-2; D unclear. CDR3 size: 14 residues. CDR1 and CDR2 from the germline V gene are SQVTM and ANQGSEA. The V end lost 2 bases, the J end lost 0 bases, and 7 bases lay between the germline ends. The CDR3 sequence is CSVETATNTGELFF. The CDR3 bases are TGCAGCGTTGAAACAGCTACGAACACCGGGGAGCTGTTTTTT.

This clone turned up a few times. This rearrangement joins TRBV7-6 to TRBJ2-5; perhaps TRBD2 as D (6 bases). The CDR3 has 14 amino acids. Germline-derived CDR1 and CDR2 are SGHVS and FNYEAQ. V lost 5 bases and J lost 6, with 16 bases in between. The CDR3 nucleotides read TGTGCCAGCAGCCGGGGAGGCGTACAACAGACCCAGTACTTC. This sequence encodes CASSRGGVQQTQYF.

This chain joins TRBV19 and TRBJ1-1; 9 positions match TRBD1. This CDR3 comprises 14 residues. J was trimmed by 7 bases and V by 5 bases; bases with no gene match: 8. Germline V gene lookup returns CDR1 LNHDA and CDR2 SQIVND (reference sequence). Written as DNA, the CDR3 is TGTGCCAGTAGTTCTACAGGGGGCGCGGGTGAAGCTTTCTTT. Its translation is CASSSTGGAGEAFF.

The chain combines TRBV28 with TRBJ1-1, with D maybe TRBD1 (5 bases). Trimming cost V 0 bases and J 3 bases, with 8 bases left between them. CDR1 is MDHEN, CDR2 SYDVKM, per germline. The CDR3 has 14 residues. Here the CDR3 reads CASSLWGRDTEAFF. DNA of the CDR3: TGTGCCAGCAGTTTATGGGGGCGCGACACTGAAGCTTTCTTT. The whole variable domain, remainder taken from reference TRBV28 and TRBJ1-1, is DVKVTQSSRYLVKRTGEKVFLECVQDMDHENMFWYRQDPGLGLRLIYFSYDVKMKEKGDIPEGYSVSREKKERFSLILESASTNQTSMYLCASSLWGRDTEAFFGQGTRLTVV.